This passage covers 10 T cell receptor beta chains from one sample sequenced in a study of tumor-infiltrating lymphocytes in primary liver carcinoma. Unsorted whole blood supplied the RNA, and germline DNA was extracted too. With 500 ng total RNA as template and a constant-region primer, TCR beta cDNA was made. The TCR beta library was amplified through three nested multiplex PCR rounds in a modified ARM-PCR procedure. For 10 cycles apiece, the opening two PCR rounds ran with TRBV1-TRBV30 forward primers and a C-beta reverse primer. From the multiplex PCR reads, TCRdb called clonotypes with MiXCR, one entry per CDR3 protein. The repertoire includes more than 150,000 distinct CDR3 sequences, roughly three fifths of them detected once, and roughly 76% sits in the top ten. Sequences were obtained from peripheral blood. These receptors all stem from a man in his forties with primary liver carcinoma and hepatitis B virus infection.

This clonotype has a handful of counts. The rearrangement joins TRBV12-5 to TRBJ2-1, with 10 bases lining up with TRBD1. This CDR3 spans 15 amino acids. Germline trimming cut 1 base from V and 8 bases from J; bases unmatched to any gene: 5. CDR1 LGHNT and CDR2 FRNRAP come from the germline V gene. The CDR3 DNA sequence: TGTGCTAGTGGTTTGGGGGACAGGGGAGGGGATGAGCAGTTCTTC. Translating it yields CASGLGDRGGDEQFF.

The gene calls are TRBV5-6 and TRBJ2-1; 12 positions agree with TRBD2. The CDR3 has 15 residues. The germline CDR1 and CDR2 sequences are SGHDT and YYEEEE. After removal of 1 base from V and 7 bases from J, the junction contained 3 bases not matched to a gene. The CDR3 region has the DNA TGTGCCAGCAGCTTGCTAGCGGGAGGGCAAAATGAGCAGTTCTTC. Its translation is CASSLLAGGQNEQFF.

This clonotype was detected many times. The rearrangement joins TRBV29-1 to TRBJ2-5; 10 bases are shared with TRBD1. With V trimmed by 7 bases and J by 7 bases, 3 bases remained unmatched. The germline CDR1 and CDR2 sequences are SQVTM and ANQGSEA. There are 11 residues in the CDR3. The CDR3 loop is CSGDRGGTQYF. Written as DNA, the CDR3 is TGCAGCGGGGACAGGGGAGGGACCCAGTACTTC.

On this clonotype itself: The junction departs from germline at one end; a sequencing error may be responsible. The chain links TRBV12-3 or TRBV12-4 to TRBJ1-5; 10 bases map to TRBD1. This CDR3 comprises 18 residues. The DNA of the CDR3 is TGTGCCAACAGTACCCGGACAGGGGGTATAGGGGGCAATCAGCCCCAGAATTTT. Amino acid sequence: CANSTRTGGIGGNQPQNF.

This clonotype appeared a few times. This chain uses TRBV29-1 with TRBJ2-1; 7 bases match TRBD2. Germline CDR1 reads SQVTM; CDR2 reads ANQGSEA. The CDR3 is 14 amino acids. J lost 0 bases, V lost 7 bases, and 6 bases had no gene match. The CDR3 here is CSGSGGSSYNEQFF. CDR3 bases: TGCAGCGGGTCCGGCGGGAGCTCCTACAATGAGCAGTTCTTC.

Concerning this clonotype itself: An end of the junction differs from the germline gene, which may be a read error. V usage is TRBV6-5 and J usage is TRBJ1-1, with 8 positions matching TRBD1. CDR3 length: 14 residues. Germline V lookup: CDR1 MNHEY, CDR2 SVGAGI. Here the CDR3 DNA reads TGTGTCAGCAACCCGGGACAGGTGAACACTGAAGCTTTCTTT. It is translated as CVSNPGQVNTEAFF.

Remarks on this clonotype: This sequence may be a read error, since a much larger clone differs from it by one base. The rearrangement joins TRBV7-8 to TRBJ2-5; 7 positions agree with TRBD1. The germline V gene has CDR1 SGHVS and CDR2 FQNEAQ. This CDR3 comprises 16 residues. The CDR3 DNA is TGTACCAGCAGCCCCCGGAGAGCAGGGGGTCAAGAGACCCAGTACTTC. Translated, it gives CTSSPRRAGGQETQYF.

This rearrangement joins TRBV7-9 to TRBJ2-4, with a possible D match to TRBD1 (5 bases). Germline-derived CDR1 and CDR2 are SEHNR and FQNEAQ (reference sequence). Trimming stripped 5 bases from V and 3 bases from J, with 14 bases between. There are 15 residues in the CDR3. For the CDR3, the DNA is TGTGCCAGCAGCCGCCTGAGCAGGGACAAAAACATTCAGTACTTC. Its translation: CASSRLSRDKNIQYF.

This clonotype has only a few counts. CDR3 protein: CASRGMAASYNEQFF. DNA of the CDR3: TGTGCCAGCAGAGGCATGGCGGCCTCCTACAATGAGCAGTTCTTC. This chain links TRBV6-5 with TRBJ2-1; D gene uncertain. This CDR3 has 15 residues. CDR1 and CDR2 from the germline V gene are MNHEY and SVGAGI. Between the trimmed V and J ends, which lost 6 bases and 0 bases, there was a span of 12 bases.

In its sample, this clonotype was seen many times. This chain connects TRBV11-2 to TRBJ1-1; possibly TRBD1 for D (6 bases). Deletions cut 5 bases from V and 0 bases from J, with 13 bases between. In germline, CDR1 is SGHAT, CDR2 FQNNGV. The CDR3 is 15 residues long. DNA of the CDR3: TGTGCCAGCAGCCCCTTAGGGGGTATGAACACTGAAGCTTTCTTT. Translated: CASSPLGGMNTEAFF.